This T cell receptor (beta chain) was identified during a study of vaccination effects on CD4 cells after COVID-19 (dated by TCRdb to between 2021 and 2022). Concerning the study at large: In the ViraFEST assay, PBMC were stimulated with viral peptide pools, and TCR sequencing was then used to find antigen-specific CD4+ T cell clonotypes based on their expansion. Two doses of either the BNT162b2 or the mRNA-1273 mRNA SARS-CoV-2 vaccine were administered to participants. In two convalescent patients, pre-vaccine samples were collected 16 days and one week ahead of the first dose, 142 and 148 days after COVID-19 diagnosis. Each well held 1.5 million to 2 million PBMC cultured in IMDM containing around 5.1% human AB serum, roughly 9.9 IU/ml IL-2 and gentamicin, along with 10 ug/ml peptides. SARS-CoV-2 spike-specific CD4+ TCR repertoires from before and after mRNA vaccination were compared in COVID-19 convalescent patients and in infection-naive vaccine recipients. A total of around eleven COVID-19 convalescent patients and several SARS-CoV-2-naive healthy vaccine recipients were included in the full study. Cultures from other donors in the study were sequenced using the Oncomine TCR Beta short-read assay on an Illumina iSeq 100. Results the study describes overall, beyond this receptor: Among convalescent patients, the spike-reactive repertoire after vaccination was made up mainly of new vaccine-induced clones that were largely distinct from the clones induced by infection. The study was limited by a small number of convalescent patients, and early post-infection timepoints were lacking. Both infection-induced and vaccine-induced clones contracted markedly at late post-vaccination timepoints, which is consistent with waning T cell responses.

After about 9 days of culture, CD4+ T cells were isolated with the EasySep CD4+ T cell isolation kit. Convalescent patients had PCR-confirmed SARS-CoV-2 infection between March and December 2020, before Alpha, Beta and Delta variants emerged in the United States. Half of the culture medium was replaced with fresh IL-2-containing medium on days 3 and 7. Unless otherwise noted, each peptide stimulation condition was cultured in triplicate wells. Using Ficoll-Paque Plus gradient centrifugation, PBMC were separated from whole blood and then either used fresh or cryopreserved at -140C. The QIAamp micro DNA kit was used to extract genomic DNA from the cultured CD4+ T cells. Relative to its sample, this clone is hyperexpanded (1% or more). Its antigen is still unknown. It has no much larger one-base neighbor in the sample; base qualities were not kept. The library was prepared using the immunoSEQ multiplex PCR assay. TCR beta CDR3 sequencing was performed on DNA from the cultured, isolated CD4+ T cells. The source study handled its data this way. Non-productive TCR sequences were removed, reads were trimmed to the CDR3 region, and CDR3s of at least 7 amino acids were retained. The MANAFEST web app was used to identify antigen-specific clonotypes by comparing expansion in peptide wells with expansion in reference cultures. For clones to be considered positive, expansion at FDR<0.05 versus reference and all other wells, an odds ratio above 5, and a frequency above 0.1% in two replicate wells were required. A clonotype was called cross-reactive if it was significantly expanded both in SARS-CoV-2 spike wells and in at least one common cold coronavirus spike condition. Using the stringdist R package, CDR3 similarity was measured by Levenshtein distance, and unrooted trees were constructed with ape in R 3.6.1. TCRdb retrieved this table from immuneACCESS and kept in-frame rearrangements only. Not all clones are present; in checked studies, unresolved V genes account for under half, and no reason is known for the remainder. V and J calls and clone size are given by that table; D and trimming were obtained from the DNA. The sample table holds about 64,000 clones, of which approximately 72% were seen once. The ten largest clones capture approximately 20% of the sample.

There are 15 amino acids in the CDR3, from cysteine to phenylalanine inclusive. Here the CDR3 DNA is all that survives: 45 bases in frame from base 1. Looking up the germline V gene yields CDR1 SNHLY and CDR2 FYNNEI. The junction carries 21 bases between V and J, which are trimmed by 7 bases and 8 bases respectively. The sequence was collected from a human donor who had a prior SARS-CoV-2 infection. This sequence uses TRBV2 and TRBJ2-1; D gene: possibly TRBD2, on 5 matching bases. The source material was CD4+ T cells from PBMCs cultured without peptide, sampled before COVID-19 vaccination. The bases read TGTGCCAGCACCGACGTAGGGCGGGCCCGCTATGAGCAGTTCTTC. Its protein reads: CASTDVGRARYEQFF.